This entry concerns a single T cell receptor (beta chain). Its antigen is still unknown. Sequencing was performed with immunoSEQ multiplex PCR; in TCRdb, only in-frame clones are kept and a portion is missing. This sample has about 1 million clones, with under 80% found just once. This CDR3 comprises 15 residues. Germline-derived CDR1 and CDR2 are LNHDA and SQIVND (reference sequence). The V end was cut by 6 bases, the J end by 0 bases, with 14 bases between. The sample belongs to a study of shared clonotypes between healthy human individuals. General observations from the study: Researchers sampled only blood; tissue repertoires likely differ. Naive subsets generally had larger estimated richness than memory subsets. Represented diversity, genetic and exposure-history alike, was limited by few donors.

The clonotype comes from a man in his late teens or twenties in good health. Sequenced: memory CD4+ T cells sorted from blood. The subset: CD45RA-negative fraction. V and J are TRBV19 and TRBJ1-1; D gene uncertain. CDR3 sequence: CASRESRVLNTEAFF. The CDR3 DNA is TGTGCCAGTAGGGAATCAAGAGTTTTGAACACTGAAGCTTTCTTT.